The following is a T cell receptor (beta chain) sequence with its context. Its specificity is not known. The authors took atypia-free adjacent lung at least 2 cm from the tumor margin. This specimen comes from a study of T cells in localized non-small cell lung cancer. Whole-study results and caveats: Patients showing higher blood T cell density tended to see longer overall survival. Heterogeneity stays possible, as sequencing covered only one tumor region. Clonality peaked in uninvolved adjacent lung rather than tumor.

Here immunoSEQ multiplex PCR was the method, and the copy in TCRdb shows in-frame clones only, minus some. The table lists some 1,400 clones, under 30% of them singletons, with 20% in the top ten. The input for sequencing was normal lung tissue next to the tumor, taken before any cancer treatment. This TCR came from a man aged 35-75 years with stage II squamous cell lung carcinoma.

For the CDR3, the DNA is TGCGCCAGCAGCTCGGGACGGGGGAACACTGAAGCTTTCTTT. As protein: CASSSGRGNTEAFF. The chain links TRBV5-1 to TRBJ1-1, with D possibly being TRBD1 (5 bases). With 3 bases removed from V and 1 base from J, the gap between germline ends came to 10 bases. CDR3 length: 14 amino acids. Germline assignment: CDR1 SGHRS and CDR2 YFSETQ.